Detailed here is one TCR beta chain. Antigen unknown. These data belong to a study of cytomegalovirus exposure and HLA in healthy donors. In the study overall: Early released data comprised some 91 million unique TCRs from HLA-typed donors.

PCR employed 60 Vbeta and 13 Jbeta primers. Assay used: immunoSEQ multiplex PCR; TCRdb lists only in-frame clones, some missing. The data show 170,000 or so clones, about 80% seen once. Trimming at V came to 0 bases and at J to 5 bases, leaving 4 bases not matched to a gene. CDR1 is SGHRS, CDR2 YFSETQ, per germline. The CDR3 consists of 14 residues. Findings and caveats of the study: As immune exposure information, only CMV serostatus was available. The authors excluded some V segments, including TRBV6-2 and TRBV6-3, as indistinguishable. Previously analyzed data showed that most TCR beta V segments were productive at a frequency of about 87% or about 30%.

The sequencing sample was made of PBMCs. This TCR derives from a man aged 25-45 years in good health and CMV-seropositive. The chain couples TRBV5-1 to TRBJ2-5; 7 nucleotides agree with TRBD1. CDR3 protein: CASSLGQGGETQYF. CDR3 sequence (DNA): TGCGCCAGCAGCTTGGGACAGGGTGGGGAGACCCAGTACTTC.